One and the same sample provided the 32 T cell receptor beta chains below, sequenced in a study of blood T cell repertoires in COVID-19. TCRdb keeps only in-frame clones here, not all; method: immunoSEQ multiplex PCR. The table records 370,000 or so clones, more than 75% of them present only once. Sequencing used peripheral blood. These TCRs come from a human donor with acute or convalescent COVID-19. The donor label of this sample is uncertain.

The genes are TRBV1 and TRBJ2-5; the listed D gene, TRBD2, was not tested against the DNA. TRBV1 is annotated as a pseudogene. The CDR3 contains 16 residues. CDR3 DNA: TGCACCAGCAGCCGAGGACTAGCGGGGACCCAAGAGACCCAGTACTTC. It is translated as CTSSRGLAGTQETQYF.

The gene calls are TRBV4-1 and TRBJ1-2; 7 positions agree with TRBD1. Looked up from germline, CDR1 is MGHRA and CDR2 is YSYEKL. CDR3 length: 15 amino acids. The V and J ends lost 1 base and 5 bases, in that order; junction bases with no gene match: 7. CDR3: CASSQVGTESYGYTF. The CDR3 bases are TGCGCCAGCAGCCAAGTTGGGACAGAGAGTTATGGCTACACCTTC.

The rearrangement links TRBV16 to TRBJ1-2; 8 nucleotides agree with TRBD1. This CDR3 region has 14 residues. V lost 4 bases to trimming and J lost 4 bases; unmatched junction nucleotides: 5. Looked up from germline, CDR1 is KGHSY and CDR2 is FQNENV. CDR3 protein: CASSPQGARYGYTF. Written as DNA, the CDR3 is TGTGCCAGCAGCCCTCAGGGGGCGCGCTATGGCTACACCTTC.

The chain joins TRBV6-5 to TRBJ1-3; D is undetermined. This CDR3 contains 15 residues. Looked up from germline, CDR1 is MNHEY and CDR2 is SVGAGI. Trimming cost V 3 bases and J 0 bases, with 9 bases left between them. This chain's CDR3 is CASSYFGNSGNTIYF. DNA for the CDR3: TGTGCCAGCAGTTATTTCGGGAACTCTGGAAACACCATATATTTT.

V gene TRBV28 combines with J gene TRBJ2-3; 8 bases are shared with TRBD1. V gave up 9 bases and J gave up 3 bases; unmatched junction bases: 11. Germline lookup yields CDR1 MDHEN and CDR2 SYDVKM. The CDR3 spans 15 residues. The CDR3 DNA is TGTGCCAGTGCAACAGGGACAGGCACGACAGATACGCAGTATTTT. The encoded protein is CASATGTGTTDTQYF.

With regard to this clone: This sample includes further DNA sequences coding for the same CDR3. V gene TRBV12-3 or TRBV12-4 combines with J gene TRBJ1-1; possibly TRBD1 for D (5 bases). The CDR3 has 13 residues. Trimming pared 3 bases from V and 1 base from J, leaving 6 bases between. CDR3 region: CASSLGRNTEAFF. In DNA form, the CDR3 reads TGTGCCAGCAGTTTGGGGCGGAACACTGAAGCTTTCTTT.

The gene calls are TRBV11-3 and TRBJ1-1; 10 nucleotides align to TRBD1. V was pared by 5 bases and J by 7 bases, with 7 bases of the junction left unmatched. Germline CDR1 reads SGHNT; CDR2 reads YENEEA. The CDR3 runs 14 residues. DNA of the CDR3: TGTGCCAGCAGCCCCCGGGACAGGGGATTTGAAGCTTTCTTT. The encoded protein is CASSPRDRGFEAFF.

This chain links TRBV18 with TRBJ1-4; D ambiguous. Germline-derived CDR1 and CDR2 are KGHSH and LQKENI. The CDR3 length is 16 residues. The ends were cut back, 3 bases at V and 2 bases at J, with 13 bases in the middle. In DNA, the CDR3 is TGTGCCAGCTCACCTTTCTCCGCGCATACTAATGAAAAACTGTTTTTT. This sequence encodes CASSPFSAHTNEKLFF.

The chain combines TRBV4-1 with TRBJ1-4; tentatively, D is TRBD1 (5 bases). Trimming took off 1 base at V and 8 bases at J, with 14 bases between the two ends. The CDR3 length is 15 residues. CDR1 and CDR2 from the germline V gene are MGHRA and YSYEKL. CDR3 protein: CASSQVWGRGEKLFF. The CDR3 nucleotides are TGCGCCAGCAGCCAAGTTTGGGGCAGAGGCGAAAAACTGTTTTTT.

This chain connects TRBV13 to TRBJ2-7; 11 bases agree with TRBD2. Germline trimming cut 5 bases from V and 0 bases from J; bases unmatched to any gene: 3. The CDR3 is made up of 15 amino acids. Looked up from germline, CDR1 is PRHDT and CDR2 is FYEKMQ (reference sequence). In nucleotides, the CDR3 is TGTGCCAGCAGCCCAACTAGCGGGGGCTCCTACGAGCAGTACTTC. It codes for CASSPTSGGSYEQYF.

The chain joins TRBV3-1 (or the pseudogene TRBV3-2) to TRBJ1-2, with D hard to call. Trimming pared 4 bases from V and 7 bases from J, leaving 16 bases between. CDR3 length: 14 residues. Germline values: CDR1 LGHDT, CDR2 YNNKEL (reference sequence). The CDR3 spells CASSPLGTNAGYTF. The CDR3 DNA is TGTGCCAGCAGCCCTCTAGGAACTAACGCTGGCTACACCTTC.

In its sample, this clone was seen a few times. This rearrangement joins TRBV6-5 to TRBJ1-5; 7 positions agree with TRBD1. CDR3 length: 15 amino acids. The germline V gene encodes CDR1 MNHEY and CDR2 SVGAGI. The ends lost 7 bases at V and 6 bases at J; junction bases unmatched: 12. The CDR3 DNA is TGTGCCAGCAATAATAACAGGGGCCACGGTCAGCCCCAGCATTTT. This translates into CASNNNRGHGQPQHF.

The chain carries TRBV6-6 and TRBJ1-1, with TRBD1 matching 9 bases. CDR3 length: 12 residues. The V and J ends lost 7 bases and 7 bases, in that order; junction bases with no gene match: 4. CDR1 and CDR2 (germline): MNHNY, SVGAGI (reference sequence). DNA of the CDR3: TGTGCCAGCAACGGACAGGGGAGTGAAGCTTTCTTT. This encodes CASNGQGSEAFF.

The chain combines TRBV6-5 with TRBJ1-2, with D hard to call. The CDR3 runs to 12 residues. V was shortened by 1 base and J by 8 bases, with 8 bases between the two germline ends. Germline V lookup: CDR1 MNHEY, CDR2 SVGAGI. As DNA, the CDR3 is TGTGCCAGCAGTTACTTTGGCGGGGGCTACACCTTC. Protein sequence: CASSYFGGGYTF.

This chain connects TRBV14 to TRBJ2-5, with 10 bases that match TRBD2. CDR3 length: 17 residues. Germline V gene sequence: CDR1 SGHDN, CDR2 FVKESK. After removal of 2 bases from V and 1 base from J, the junction contained 7 bases not matched to a gene. The DNA of the CDR3 is TGTGCCAGCAGCCAAAATTACAGGACTAGCGGCCAAGAGACCCAGTACTTC. Amino acids: CASSQNYRTSGQETQYF. The full variable domain, with the rest looked up from reference TRBV14 and TRBJ2-5, is EAGVTQFPSHSVIEKGQTVTLRCDPISGHDNLYWYRRVMGKEIKFLLHFVKESKQDESGMPNNRFLAERTGGTYSTLKVQPAELEDSGVYFCASSQNYRTSGQETQYFGPGTRLLVL.

This clone was found a few times. The rearrangement joins TRBV2 to TRBJ1-2, with 9 bases fitting TRBD1. Germline assignment: CDR1 SNHLY and CDR2 FYNNEI. The trim removed 7 bases at V and 3 bases at J, leaving 3 bases unmatched. CDR3 length: 13 amino acids. CDR3 amino acids: CASNRDRDYGYTF. CDR3 coding DNA: TGTGCCAGCAACCGGGACAGGGACTATGGCTACACCTTC.

This chain joins TRBV5-1 and TRBJ2-6; D possibly corresponds to TRBD1 (6 bases). The CDR3 runs to 17 residues. Germline CDR1 is SGHRS and CDR2 is YFSETQ. V was pared by 1 base and J by 4 bases, with 15 bases between. CDR3: CASSLSGEIFGANVLTF. CDR3 coding DNA: TGCGCCAGCAGCTTGTCAGGGGAGATATTCGGGGCCAACGTCCTGACTTTC.

About this clone: A read error may produce the germline difference seen at one junction end. This sequence joins TRBV11-3 and TRBJ2-6, with D possibly being TRBD1 (5 bases). This CDR3 comprises 19 residues. In germline, CDR1 is SGHNT, CDR2 YENEEA. The CDR3 DNA reads TGTGCCCGCAGCCCAAGTACGGCAGGGATCATCTCTGGGGCCAACGTCCTGACTTTC. Its translation is CARSPSTAGIISGANVLTF. The full variable domain, with the rest looked up from reference TRBV11-3 and TRBJ2-6, is EAGVVQSPRYKIIEKKQPVAFWCNPISGHNTLYWYLQNLGQGPELLIRYENEEAVDDSQLPKDRFSAERLKGVDSTLKIQPAELGDSAVYLCARSPSTAGIISGANVLTFGAGSRLTVL.

The genes are TRBV30 and TRBJ1-1, with D possibly being TRBD1 (5 bases). CDR1 and CDR2 (germline): GTSNPN, SVGIG (reference sequence). This CDR3 comprises 13 residues. Trimming stripped 2 bases from V and 6 bases from J, with 13 bases between. As DNA, the CDR3 is TGTGCCTGGAGTACGGGGGAGGGCGCTGAAGCTTTCTTT. Protein product: CAWSTGEGAEAFF.

This chain uses TRBV27 with TRBJ1-4, with D possibly matching TRBD1 (5 bases). Germline CDR1 is MNHEY and CDR2 is SMNVEV (reference sequence). Trimming removed 5 bases at V and 0 bases at J, with 16 bases between. CDR3 length: 17 amino acids. Written as DNA, the CDR3 is TGTGCCAGCAGTCCAGGTTGGGGGGGGGCAACTAATGAAAAACTGTTTTTT. Translated, it gives CASSPGWGGATNEKLFF.

The chain employs TRBV5-4 and TRBJ1-1, with 8 bases lining up with TRBD1. CDR1 and CDR2 (germline): SGHNT, YYREEE (reference sequence). Trimming took 4 bases from V and 4 from J; bases not matched to a gene: 12. The CDR3 covers 16 residues. The CDR3 DNA reads as TGTGCCAGCAGCGGGTTCAGGGGGCTTATTGGCACTGAAGCTTTCTTT. Amino acids: CASSGFRGLIGTEAFF.

This clone has more than one count but fewer than ten. Different DNA sequences within this sample yield the same CDR3. The chain carries TRBV7-9 and TRBJ2-3; 8 bases line up with TRBD1. Germline-derived CDR1 and CDR2 are SEHNR and FQNEAQ (reference sequence). The CDR3 length is 15 residues. V was clipped by 1 base and J by 2 bases; unmatched bases: 2. The CDR3 region is CASSLGQGPTDTQYF. The CDR3 bases are TGTGCCAGCAGCTTAGGACAGGGGCCCACAGATACGCAGTATTTT.

This rearrangement joins TRBV28 to TRBJ2-4; possibly TRBD1 for D (6 bases). V was pared by 6 bases and J by 7 bases, with 16 bases between. Germline CDR1 reads MDHEN; CDR2 reads SYDVKM. This CDR3 has 14 residues. The chain's CDR3 is CASSETGIRNIQYF. Here the CDR3 DNA reads TGTGCCAGCAGCGAAACAGGGATTCGGAACATTCAGTACTTC.

The V and J genes are TRBV11-2 and TRBJ1-2; D not certain. Germline lookup yields CDR1 SGHAT and CDR2 FQNNGV. The CDR3 runs to 13 residues. V was cut by 5 bases and J by 3 bases, with 10 bases left in between. DNA of the CDR3: TGTGCCAGCAGCCGTACGAGGGACTATGGCTACACCTTC. Translation: CASSRTRDYGYTF.

This chain joins TRBV28 and TRBJ1-6; the D gene is possibly TRBD1 (5 bases). Germline assignment: CDR1 MDHEN and CDR2 SYDVKM. The V gene lost 2 bases and the J gene lost 5 bases, with 13 bases spanning the gap. This CDR3 has 16 residues. DNA for the CDR3: TGTGCCAGCAGTTTACCCGTTGGCAGGGATAATTCACCCCTCCACTTT. It is translated as CASSLPVGRDNSPLHF.

This chain connects TRBV18 to TRBJ2-4; 9 nucleotides agree with TRBD1. The CDR3 has 15 amino acids. Trimming at V came to 3 bases and at J to 8 bases, leaving 8 bases not matched to a gene. Germline V CDR1 and CDR2: KGHSH, LQKENI. The DNA of the CDR3 is TGTGCCAGCTCACCTAGGGGACAGGGTTCGGACATTCAGTACTTC. This encodes CASSPRGQGSDIQYF.

This clone was counted a single time. The chain employs TRBV5-5 and TRBJ1-3; 7 nucleotides line up with TRBD1. This CDR3 region has 17 residues. V gave up 0 bases and J gave up 2 bases; unmatched junction bases: 8. Germline V CDR1 and CDR2: SGHKS, YYEKEE (reference sequence). As DNA, the CDR3 is TGTGCCAGCAGCTTGGGACCCCCGCAGGGGGCTGGAAACACCATATATTTT. This sequence encodes CASSLGPPQGAGNTIYF.

V and J are TRBV6-5 and TRBJ1-2; the match to TRBD1 covers 8 bases. The CDR3 sequence is 15 residues long. The germline CDR1 and CDR2 sequences are MNHEY and SVGAGI. With V trimmed by 6 bases and J by 1 base, 7 bases remained unmatched. The CDR3 nucleotides read TGTGCCAGCAGAGGACAGGGTCTCGGTAACTATGGCTACACCTTC. Amino acid sequence: CASRGQGLGNYGYTF.

The chain has TRBV30 and TRBJ2-7, with D tentatively TRBD2 (6 bases). Per the germline V gene, CDR1 is GTSNPN and CDR2 is SVGIG (reference sequence). There are 15 residues in the CDR3. V dropped 4 bases and J dropped 2 bases, with 18 bases sitting between them. The CDR3, as DNA: TGTGCCTGGACTGGGCGGGGCCCCCTGACCTACGAGCAGTACTTC. Translation gives CAWTGRGPLTYEQYF.

This clone was found once. V and J are TRBV5-1 and TRBJ1-1, with D perhaps TRBD1 (6 bases). CDR1 and CDR2 from the germline V gene are SGHRS and YFSETQ. The CDR3 length is 13 residues. The V end lost 2 bases, the J end lost 5 bases, and 10 bases lay between the germline ends. The CDR3 here is CASSFDRPTEAFF. Written as DNA, the CDR3 is TGCGCCAGCAGCTTTGACAGGCCTACTGAAGCTTTCTTT.

In its sample, this clone was seen once. V gene TRBV28 combines with J gene TRBJ2-1; D possibly corresponds to TRBD2 (5 bases). Trimming removed 2 bases from V and 0 bases from J, with 8 bases in between. The V gene's germline CDR1 is MDHEN and CDR2 SYDVKM. The CDR3 totals 15 residues. The CDR3 DNA reads as TGTGCCAGCAGTTTACCGGGGAGCTCCTACAATGAGCAGTTCTTC. Its translation: CASSLPGSSYNEQFF. The variable domain in full, completed from reference TRBV28 and TRBJ2-1, reads DVKVTQSSRYLVKRTGEKVFLECVQDMDHENMFWYRQDPGLGLRLIYFSYDVKMKEKGDIPEGYSVSREKKERFSLILESASTNQTSMYLCASSLPGSSYNEQFFGPGTRLTVL.

Only one count was recorded for this clone. The chain recombines TRBV6-6 with TRBJ1-1; D remains ambiguous. Trimming pared 4 bases from V and 1 base from J, leaving 10 bases between. The CDR3 extends over 14 amino acids. Germline V lookup: CDR1 MNHNY, CDR2 SVGAGI (reference sequence). The CDR3 region has the DNA TGTGCCAGCAGTTCGCCACAGCAGAACACTGAAGCTTTCTTT. Protein: CASSSPQQNTEAFF.